This TCR beta chain was identified in a study of blood T cells in healthy people across ages (dated by TCRdb to 2013 to 2016). Concerning the study at large: Template switching captured roughly one uniquely barcoded TCR beta cDNA molecule per two T cells in model experiments. Age-related changes in TCR beta repertoire diversity were measured in the study by deep sequencing normalized with unique cDNA molecular identifiers. The donors were split into four age groups: young (average 16 years), middle-aged (roughly 39), aged (approximately 59) and long-lived (more than 80). Donors of different ages were randomly distributed across sequencing lanes to avoid experimental bias. For two donors (one aged 18 to 29 and one aged 80 or older), the study analyzed two additional independent replicas of 1 million unique cDNA reads from the same blood draw. Overall results and qualifications from the work: Total diversity estimates from one million sequenced T cells were considered lower bounds and underestimates. Observed TCR beta diversity per million T cells fell roughly linearly with age, and a significant reduction was already apparent by age approximately 40. Compared with the aged group, more naive CD4+ T cells, fewer expanded clones and increased TCR diversity were shown by the long-lived group, suggesting age selection. Because donor CMV infection status was unknown, age-related changes in expanded clonotypes were potentially confounded. Bulk unsorted PBMC profiling prevented conclusive comparison of naive and antigen-experienced compartments. The percentage of naive T cells measured by flow cytometry correlated strongly with observed TCR beta diversity.

The library was prepared using 5' RACE. Sequenced using an Illumina HiSeq 2500. A second roughly 7 to 12 cycle PCR used a sample-barcoded 5' primer and a J-beta primer mix. A template-switch 5' adaptor carrying 12 random nucleotides introduced a unique molecular identifier onto each TCR beta cDNA molecule. At least 3 million CDR3-containing paired-end reads were obtained from each sample. All of the RNA was converted into first-strand cDNA using the Mint cDNA synthesis kit, with a TRBC-specific oligonucleotide serving as the primer. After uracil-DNA glycosylase treatment, a first 18-cycle PCR used universal primers M1SS and BC2_uni_R on all cDNA. The authors' analysis ran thus. For normalization, 1 million high-quality reads, each with a distinct molecular identifier, were randomly selected from each sample. Instead of being binned into consensus sequences, reads that shared molecular identifiers were thrown out. MiTCR, with a Q25 quality threshold and the strictest error-elimination algorithm, was used for CDR3 identification, clonotype clustering and error correction. A nonparametric unseen species model with Euler transformation was used to estimate lower-bound total TCR beta diversity. Through fastp at Q25 and MiXCR, TCRdb rebuilt clones from the public reads, retaining in-frame beta chains. For every CDR3 protein sequence, its rows merge into one entry that carries the most common genes and DNA. In this record, the V and J calls reflect TCRdb's handling and not the investigators' own analysis. Counted in this sample were roughly 500,000 distinct CDR3 sequences; about 25% of them appeared once. The ten largest clonotypes hold around a sixth of the sample.

CDR1 and CDR2 (SNHLY, FYNNEI) derive from the germline V gene. CDR3 length: 12 amino acids, cysteine to phenylalanine. Only the CDR3 region is kept as DNA, spanning 36 bases read in frame from base 1. On this clonotype itself: Its antigen is still unknown. One end of the junction is discordant with germline, which a read error may explain.

The roughly 39 donors, aged roughly 6 to 95 years, were systemically healthy Caucasian individuals from Russia. Each donor gave 8.5 to 10 milliliters of peripheral blood, collected into EDTA-treated Vacutainer tubes. Ficoll-Paque density-gradient centrifugation was used to isolate PBMCs, with at least 7 million obtained per sample. Trizol reagent was used to extract total RNA from the PBMCs, yielding at least 5 micrograms per sample. For every donor, flow cytometry on a PBMC aliquot measured the percentage of naive CD45RAhigh/CD27high T cells. Sample: blood. The receptor was isolated from a woman aged 70 to 79 in good health. This sequence uses TRBV2 and TRBJ2-5, with the D gene possibly TRBD1 or TRBD2, each one fitting 5 bases. The nucleotides read TGTGCCAGTACAGGAGTTGGGGAGACCCTGTACTTC. Protein translation: CASTGVGETLYF.